Below are 9 T cell receptor beta chains sequenced from a single sample in a study of shared clonotypes between healthy human individuals. Only CD45RO-negative cells positively selected for CCR7 counted as naive CD8 cells, so terminally differentiated effector memory CD45RA+ cells were excluded. Produced via immunoSEQ multiplex PCR; TCRdb's table is partial and in-frame only. The sample has about 2.2 million clones; roughly 93% are singletons. The sequencing sample was made of naive CD8+ T cells from PBMCs. The receptors stem from a man between 18 and 29 years old in good health. Some clones in this sample may be carry-over from other donors' samples.

The CDR3 reads CARGTSEQYF. CDR3 bases: TGTGCCAGAGGGACGTCCGAGCAGTACTTC. The rearrangement uses TRBV2 and TRBJ2-7; D is perhaps TRBD1 or TRBD2 (5 bases each). The V gene's germline CDR1 is SNHLY and CDR2 FYNNEI. CDR3 length equals 10 residues. V was trimmed by 9 bases and J by 6 bases, leaving 9 bases between them.

This chain links TRBV11-1 with TRBJ2-7; D is uncertain. This CDR3 is built from 13 residues. Germline lookup yields CDR1 SGHAT and CDR2 FQDESV (reference sequence). Trimming took off 4 bases at V and 6 bases at J, with 13 bases between the two ends. Here the CDR3 reads CASSSKDGFEQYF. The CDR3 DNA reads as TGTGCCAGCAGCTCCAAAGATGGCTTCGAGCAGTACTTC.

This chain joins TRBV19 and TRBJ1-1; D may be TRBD1 (6 bases). The V gene lost 3 bases and the J gene lost 0 bases, with 11 bases spanning the gap. Per germline, CDR1 LNHDA and CDR2 SQIVND (reference sequence). This CDR3 has 15 amino acids. CDR3 coding DNA: TGTGCCAGTAGTATGGGGGCAGGGATGAACACTGAAGCTTTCTTT. Protein sequence: CASSMGAGMNTEAFF.

This chain connects TRBV5-1 to TRBJ2-1, with 9 bases fitting TRBD1. Germline CDR1 reads SGHRS; CDR2 reads YFSETQ. This CDR3 comprises 13 residues. The V and J ends lost 7 bases and 8 bases, in that order; junction bases with no gene match: 7. The CDR3 sequence: CASGSDRGDEQFF. Written as DNA, the CDR3 is TGCGCCAGCGGCTCGGACAGGGGCGATGAGCAGTTCTTC.

The chain combines TRBV10-3 with TRBJ2-5; TRBD2 agrees at 10 bases. This CDR3 has 16 amino acids. CDR1 is ENHRY, CDR2 SYGVKD, per germline. The trim removed 4 bases at V and 5 bases at J, leaving 10 bases unmatched. The CDR3 nucleotides are TGTGCCATCAGTGGGGCCCTGGAGCGGGAGGGGGAGACCCAGTACTTC. Translating gives CAISGALEREGETQYF.

The CDR3 sequence is CASSFYGEETQYF. CDR3 in DNA: TGTGCCAGCAGTTTTTACGGGGAAGAGACCCAGTACTTC. V gene TRBV28 combines with J gene TRBJ2-5; D is possibly TRBD2 (5 bases). Trimming cost V 3 bases and J 3 bases, with 8 bases left between them. The CDR3 spans 13 residues. Looked up from germline, CDR1 is MDHEN and CDR2 is SYDVKM.

This clone came up a few times. The chain employs TRBV27 and TRBJ1-1; unclear D gene. There are 14 residues in the CDR3. V lost 4 bases and J lost 4, with 13 bases in between. CDR1 MNHEY and CDR2 SMNVEV come from the germline V gene (reference sequence). CDR3 in DNA: TGTGCCAGCAGTTGGGTCGCGGGCGGCACTGAAGCTTTCTTT. It specifies CASSWVAGGTEAFF.

With respect to this clone: Other nucleotide sequences from this sample produce the same CDR3. The rearrangement links TRBV27 to TRBJ2-3; D gene uncertain. This CDR3 contains 12 residues. The V gene's germline CDR1 is MNHEY and CDR2 SMNVEV (reference sequence). Deletions cut 3 bases from V and 5 bases from J, with 6 bases between. In nucleotides, the CDR3 is TGTGCCAGCAGTTTGGTAGGAGATACGCAGTATTTT. Its protein product is CASSLVGDTQYF.

The chain recombines TRBV7-9 with TRBJ2-1; D ambiguous. Germline CDR1 SEHNR, CDR2 FQNEAQ (reference sequence). The V and J ends lost 5 bases and 7 bases respectively, with 9 bases between them. CDR3 length: 12 amino acids. CDR3 region: CASSAAVNEQFF. In DNA, the CDR3 is TGTGCCAGCAGCGCGGCGGTAAATGAGCAGTTCTTC. Full variable domain (rest looked up from reference TRBV7-9 and TRBJ2-1): DTGVSQNPRHKITKRGQNVTFRCDPISEHNRLYWYRQTLGQGPEFLTYFQNEAQLEKSRLLSDRFSAERPKGSFSTLEIQRTEQGDSAMYLCASSAAVNEQFFGPGTRLTVL.